This T cell receptor (beta chain) appears in the sequencing data of a study of graft-versus-host responses after intestinal transplantation (dated by TCRdb to 2020 to 2022). About the investigation overall: The transplants that recipients got were multivisceral, liver-intestinal, or isolated intestinal. All recipients received anti-thymocyte globulin induction followed by maintenance tacrolimus and steroids for approximately 3 years. After intestinal transplantation, graft-versus-host and host-versus-graft alloreactive T cell clones were followed in the graft, circulation and bone marrow using bulk TCR-beta CDR3 sequencing. Alloreactive clones were identified by sequencing pre-transplant mixed lymphocyte reaction products and comparing them with unstimulated pre-transplant donor and recipient T cells. Of the roughly 26 intestinal transplant recipients enrolled in the cohort, one of whom was a retransplant, a few patients without pretransplant specimens were excluded. Donor T cell macrochimerism was defined as a peak of at least 4% donor T cells among recipient peripheral blood mononuclear cells. Instead of going to the commercial service, samples from a few later patients were sequenced in-house on an Illumina MiSeq and processed with MiXCR.

According to the study, the label for this sample's time point signals: cells obtained before transplantation from donor or recipient. CD3+CD4+ and CD3+CD8+ populations were FACS-sorted from unstimulated pre-transplant donor and recipient cells taken from spleen or lymph nodes. Spanning cysteine to phenylalanine, the CDR3 consists of 13 amino acids. Kept here is only the CDR3 DNA, which spans 39 bases and is read in frame from base 1. V lost 6 bases and J lost 8 bases; the stretch between them is 16 bases long. Looking up the germline V gene yields CDR1 SNHLY and CDR2 FYNNEI. A note on this clone: Its antigen target is currently unknown. Base qualities are missing; no much larger clone stands one base away.

Broad study findings and their caveats: Peak levels of circulating GvH clones were associated with declines in HvG clones early after transplant. The relatively low number and heterogeneity of intestinal transplant patients limited the conclusions. In patients with donor T cell macrochimerism, the allografts had high GvH to HvG T cell clonal ratios. GvH clones were detected in recipient bone marrow, and some of these GvH clones were observed earlier in ileal mucosa or blood, consistent with an intestinal mucosal origin.

The library was generated by the immunoSEQ multiplex PCR assay. For most patients, genomic DNA was isolated with the Qiagen DNeasy Blood and Tissue Kit and sent frozen to Adaptive Biotechnologies for TCR sequencing. For most patients, high-throughput TCR-beta CDR3 sequencing of genomic DNA was performed by Adaptive Biotechnologies. The source study handled its data this way. TCR sequencing data were retrieved from Adaptive's ImmunoSEQ software for 15 to 20 patients, whereas three other patients were processed with MiXCR and VDJtools. To correct CD4 versus CD8 sorting errors, sequences present in both subsets at a frequency ratio below 5:1 were removed. CDR3 nucleotide sequences shared between donor and recipient were removed because the origin of such sequences could not be assigned. To count as alloreactive, a clone needed at least 2-fold expansion over unstimulated cells and a minimum CFSE-low frequency of 0.002% (template counts) or 0.001% (read counts). Clones were considered mappable if detected in sequenced pre-transplant spleen, lymph node, or MLR CFSE-low populations of the donor or recipient. The cumulative frequency of alloreactive clones was calculated as a percentage of all sequences, weighted by copy number. TCRdb's version of the immuneACCESS table is confined to in-frame rearrangements and falls short of the full clone set. An unresolved V gene accounts for under half of the shortfall where checked; the remainder is of unknown origin. Clone size and V and J calls were adopted from that table, with D and trimming inferred from the DNA. Here the sample has tens of thousands of clones; roughly 96% occur a single time. The ten largest clones add up to about 0.23% of the sample.

This sequence uses TRBV2 and TRBJ1-1; the D gene is possibly TRBD1, with 6 bases matching. The sequenced sample was unstimulated CD8+ T cells sorted from spleen or lymph node cells, obtained before transplant. This TCR came from a human donor who was the organ donor for an intestinal transplant. CDR3 protein: CASRNPPGQEAFF. DNA sequence: TGTGCCAGCAGGAACCCCCCCGGACAGGAAGCTTTCTTT.